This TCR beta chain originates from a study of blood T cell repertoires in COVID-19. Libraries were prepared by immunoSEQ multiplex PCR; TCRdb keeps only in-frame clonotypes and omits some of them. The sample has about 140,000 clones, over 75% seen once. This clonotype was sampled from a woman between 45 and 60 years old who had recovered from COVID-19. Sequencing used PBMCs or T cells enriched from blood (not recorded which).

The CDR3 DNA sequence: TGTGCCTGCAGTCCGGGGGGTAGATCACCCCTCCACTTT. Translating it yields CACSPGGRSPLHF. This chain uses TRBV30 with TRBJ1-6, with D perhaps TRBD1 (5 bases). Germline V lookup: CDR1 GTSNPN, CDR2 SVGIG (reference sequence). V was pared by 6 bases and J by 10 bases, with 16 bases between. The CDR3 covers 13 residues.